This T cell receptor (beta chain) was recovered during a study of blood T cell repertoires in COVID-19. Original analysis: Reference gene primers were amplified, and this amplification served to estimate nucleated cell counts. Measured with immunoSEQ multiplex PCR; TCRdb has only the in-frame clones, and not every one. The DNA gave D and trimming, while V, J and clone size come from that table. Here the sample spans some 300,000 clones, approximately 86% being singletons. The V and J ends lost 4 bases and 3 bases respectively, with 15 bases between them. This CDR3 region has 14 residues. Looked up from germline, CDR1 is GTSNPN and CDR2 is SVGIG (reference sequence).

V usage is TRBV30 and J usage is TRBJ1-1; D might be TRBD1 (5 bases). Sequencing was performed on peripheral blood. The TCR comes from a woman in her sixties or seventies with COVID-19, enrolled during active disease. The CDR3 bases are TGTGCCTGGATTCGGGCAGGGAGGGACACTGAAGCTTTCTTT. Encoded protein: CAWIRAGRDTEAFF.